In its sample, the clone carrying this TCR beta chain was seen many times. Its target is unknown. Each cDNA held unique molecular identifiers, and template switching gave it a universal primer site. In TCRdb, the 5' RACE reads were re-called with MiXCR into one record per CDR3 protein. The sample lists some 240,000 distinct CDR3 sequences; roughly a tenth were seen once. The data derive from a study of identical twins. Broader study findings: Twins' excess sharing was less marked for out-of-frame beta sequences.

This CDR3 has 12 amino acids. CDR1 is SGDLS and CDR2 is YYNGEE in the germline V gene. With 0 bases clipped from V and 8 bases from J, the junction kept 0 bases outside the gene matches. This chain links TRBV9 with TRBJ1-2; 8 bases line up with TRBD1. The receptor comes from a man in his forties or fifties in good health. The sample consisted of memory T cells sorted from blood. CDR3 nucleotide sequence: TGTGCCAGCAGCGTAGGGACAGGGGGCTACACCTTC. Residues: CASSVGTGGYTF.